Here is one TCR beta chain with its context. V was clipped by 0 bases and J by 4 bases; unmatched bases: 3. CDR1 SGHRS and CDR2 YFSETQ come from the germline V gene. The CDR3 runs 15 residues. The record originates from a study of blood T cell repertoires in COVID-19. Study information: Spain, Italy and the United States supplied samples that represented acute and convalescent COVID-19. PBMCs, B-cell-depleted T cells, or T cells provided the cDNA or gDNA that made up the material.

Per the authors' pipeline: Amplification of reference gene primers provided the estimated nucleated cell counts. Clones were sequenced by immunoSEQ multiplex PCR, and TCRdb holds only the in-frame ones, with some missing. V and J calls and clone size are copied from that table; D and trimming were computed from the DNA. The profile covers approximately 140,000 clones, with around 89% appearing a single time and 15% to 20% taken by the ten largest. The V call is TRBV5-1, the J call TRBJ2-3; 9 bases line up with TRBD2. This TCR was sampled from a man between 50 and 59 years old with active or convalescent COVID-19. Sample: peripheral blood. CDR3 residues: CASSLEGLAPDTQYF. As DNA, the CDR3 is TGCGCCAGCAGCTTGGAGGGACTAGCCCCAGATACGCAGTATTTT. Variable domain in full (rest from reference TRBV5-1 and TRBJ2-3): KAGVTQTPRYLIKTRGQQVTLSCSPISGHRSVSWYQQTPGQGLQFLFEYFSETQRNKGNFPGRFSGRQFSNSRSEMNVSTLELGDSALYLCASSLEGLAPDTQYFGPGTRLTVL.